Listed below are T cell receptor beta chains from one sample, sequenced in a study of T cells in Graves' hyperthyroidism and ophthalmopathy. TCRdb reprocessed the multiplex PCR reads with MiXCR, giving one entry per CDR3 protein. Here the sample spans fewer than 850,000 distinct CDR3 sequences, approximately 15% being singletons. Sequencing used blood. The source is a man between 45 and 60 years old with Graves' hyperthyroidism. Each CDR3 is given with its conserved first and last residue. D genes are given only for firm matches. Clone size, where shown, is once, few, many, or a class for clones that have expanded.

>TRBD2|TRBV7-2|TRBJ2-4|.
CASSLRVGGRNIQYF
TGTGCCAGCAGCCTCCGGGTGGGCGGGAGGAACATTCAGTACTTC
>.|TRBV11-2|TRBJ1-1|many
CASSPGTWNTEAFF
TGTGCCAGCAGCCCCGGGACGTGGAACACTGAAGCTTTCTTT
>TRBD2|TRBV9|TRBJ2-1|.
CASSVSTSGRGNEQFF
TGTGCCAGCAGCGTATCTACTAGCGGGAGGGGTAATGAGCAGTTCTTC
>.|TRBV3-1|TRBJ2-7|few
CASSQNSRAWGEQYF
TGTGCCAGCAGCCAAAACTCACGCGCCTGGGGCGAGCAGTACTTC
>.|TRBV6-5|TRBJ1-2|many
CASSYSKGITNYGYTF
TGTGCCAGCAGTTACTCGAAGGGGATTACTAACTATGGCTACACCTTC
>.|TRBV14|TRBJ2-6|.
CASSAGIHMTSSGANVLTF
TGTGCCAGCAGCGCAGGGATACATATGACGAGCTCTGGGGCCAACGTCCTGACTTTC
>TRBD1|TRBV27|TRBJ2-7|few
CASSFQDRVSYEQYF
TGTGCCAGCAGTTTTCAGGACAGGGTATCCTACGAGCAGTACTTC
>.|TRBV5-1|TRBJ2-5|.
CASSIRGRETQYF
TGCGCCAGCAGCATCAGGGGTAGAGAGACCCAGTACTTC
>.|TRBV12-3/TRBV12-4|TRBJ2-5|.
CASSYLDRLQETQYF
TGTGCCAGCAGTTACCTAGACAGGTTACAAGAGACCCAGTACTTC
>.|TRBV6-2/TRBV6-3|TRBJ1-5|.
CASSRHSFGTNQPQHF
TGTGCCAGCAGTCGCCATTCCTTCGGGACCAATCAGCCCCAGCATTTT
>.|TRBV30|TRBJ1-1|.
CAWSEMNTEAFF
TGTGCCTGGAGTGAGATGAACACTGAAGCTTTCTTT
>TRBD2|TRBV3-1|TRBJ2-1|.
CASSQVPAGGYNEQFF
TGTGCCAGCAGCCAAGTCCCAGCGGGAGGATACAATGAGCAGTTCTTC
>TRBD2|TRBV7-9|TRBJ2-5|many
CASSLGTSGKETQYF
TGTGCCAGCAGCCTTGGAACTAGCGGGAAAGAGACCCAGTACTTC
>TRBD2|TRBV19|TRBJ2-1|many
CASSITSGVTLGEQFF
TGTGCCAGTAGTATAACAAGCGGGGTCACCCTAGGTGAGCAGTTCTTC
>.|TRBV5-1|TRBJ2-3|.
CASTLGGSRTDTQYF
TGCGCCAGCACCTTGGGCGGTTCTCGCACAGATACGCAGTATTTT
>.|TRBV2|TRBJ1-3|.
CASSEADGNTIYF
TGTGCCAGCAGTGAGGCGGACGGAAACACCATATATTTT
>.|TRBV7-2|TRBJ2-2|.
CASSLTGSDTGELFF
TGTGCCAGCAGCTTAACCGGGTCGGACACCGGGGAGCTGTTTTTT
>.|TRBV18|TRBJ1-1|.
CASSPPLKQLAFF
TGTGCCAGCTCACCACCGCTGAAACAGTTAGCTTTCTTT
>TRBD1|TRBV7-2|TRBJ2-3|many
CASSFRTGDLSDTQYF
TGTGCCAGCAGCTTCAGGACAGGGGATTTGAGTGATACGCAGTATTTT
>.|TRBV2|TRBJ1-2|many
CASRRQTERSYTF
TGTGCCAGCAGAAGACAGACCGAACGGAGCTACACCTTC
>.|TRBV10-3|TRBJ2-1|many
CAIRGHHEGGHNEQFF
TGTGCCATCAGGGGACACCATGAGGGAGGCCACAATGAGCAGTTCTTC
>.|TRBV3-1|TRBJ2-7|.
CASSQVPTGAYEQYF
TGTGCCAGCAGCCAAGTTCCGACGGGGGCCTACGAGCAGTACTTC
>.|TRBV6-1|TRBJ1-3|many
CASSDITGNTIYF
TGTGCCAGCAGTGACATAACTGGAAACACCATATATTTT
>.|TRBV6-2/TRBV6-3|TRBJ1-1|few
CASSYGDTEAFF
TGTGCCAGCAGTTATGGTGACACTGAAGCTTTCTTT
>TRBD1|TRBV20-1|TRBJ1-5|few
CSARARTGGDQPQHF
TGCAGTGCTAGAGCCCGGACAGGGGGCGATCAGCCCCAGCATTTT
>.|TRBV6-1|TRBJ1-5|many
CASCEGPNQPQHF
TGTGCCAGCTGTGAGGGGCCCAATCAGCCCCAGCATTTT
>.|TRBV7-6|TRBJ2-7|.
CASSLATDEQYF
TGTGCCAGCAGCTTAGCAACGGACGAGCAGTACTTC
>.|TRBV10-3|TRBJ2-2|.
CAISEVAANTGELFF
TGTGCCATCAGTGAGGTAGCGGCGAACACCGGGGAGCTGTTTTTT
>.|TRBV27|TRBJ1-1|many
CASSLGGAQGTEAFF
TGTGCCAGCAGTTTAGGAGGGGCACAAGGCACTGAAGCTTTCTTT
>.|TRBV3-1|TRBJ2-7|.
CANSLYQSTYEQYF
TGTGCCAACAGCCTCTACCAGAGTACCTACGAGCAGTACTTC
>TRBD2|TRBV10-3|TRBJ2-3|many
CAISESFPGLAGNTDTQYF
TGTGCCATCAGTGAGTCGTTCCCCGGACTAGCGGGAAACACAGATACGCAGTATTTT
>.|TRBV6-2/TRBV6-3|TRBJ2-7|.
CASSYSQPGREQYF
TGTGCCAGCAGTTACTCACAACCAGGACGCGAGCAGTACTTC
>TRBD1|TRBV28|TRBJ2-5|many
CASSFGQGDPNWTQYF
TGTGCCAGCAGTTTCGGACAGGGGGACCCTAATTGGACCCAGTACTTC
>TRBD1|TRBV7-9|TRBJ2-2|few
CASSSQGAPWGTGELFF
TGTGCCAGCAGCTCCCAGGGGGCGCCATGGGGGACCGGGGAGCTGTTTTTT
>.|TRBV20-1|TRBJ2-3|few
CSARQTGGTDTQYF
TGCAGTGCTAGACAGACGGGAGGCACAGATACGCAGTATTTT
>.|TRBV12-3/TRBV12-4|TRBJ1-1|many
CASRRPGTEAFF
TGTGCCAGCCGCCGGCCTGGGACTGAAGCTTTCTTT
>.|TRBV24-1|TRBJ1-2|.
CATSPTAPNYGYTF
TGTGCCACCAGTCCAACAGCCCCTAACTATGGCTACACCTTC
>.|TRBV11-2|TRBJ1-1|many
CASSLDNGYGAFF
TGTGCCAGCAGCTTAGATAACGGATACGGGGCTTTCTTT
>.|TRBV19|TRBJ1-2|.
CASSPQGKDYGYTF
TGTGCCAGTAGTCCCCAGGGAAAGGACTATGGCTACACCTTC
>.|TRBV27|TRBJ2-3|many
CASSFLKTVSQYF
TGTGCCAGCAGTTTCCTAAAGACAGTGTCGCAGTATTTT
>TRBD1|TRBV12-3/TRBV12-4|TRBJ1-4|many
CASTLQGGDEKLFF
TGTGCCAGCACCTTACAGGGGGGGGATGAAAAACTGTTTTTT
>.|TRBV19|TRBJ2-3|.
CATRTDTQYF
TGTGCCACCCGCACAGATACGCAGTATTTT